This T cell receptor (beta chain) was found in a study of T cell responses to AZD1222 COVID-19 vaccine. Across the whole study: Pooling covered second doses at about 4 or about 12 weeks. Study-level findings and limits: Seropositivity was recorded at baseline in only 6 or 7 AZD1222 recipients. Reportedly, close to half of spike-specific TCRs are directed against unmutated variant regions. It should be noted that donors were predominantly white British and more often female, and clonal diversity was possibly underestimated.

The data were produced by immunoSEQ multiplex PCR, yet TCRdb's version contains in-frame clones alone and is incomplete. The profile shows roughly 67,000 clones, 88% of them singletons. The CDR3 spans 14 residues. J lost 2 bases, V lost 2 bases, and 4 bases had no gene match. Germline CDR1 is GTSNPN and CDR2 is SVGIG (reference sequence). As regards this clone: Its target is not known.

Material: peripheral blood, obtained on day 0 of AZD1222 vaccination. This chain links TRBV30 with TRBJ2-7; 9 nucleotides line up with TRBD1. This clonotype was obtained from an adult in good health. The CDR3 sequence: CAWSTTGGTYEQYF. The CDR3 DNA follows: TGTGCCTGGAGTACGACAGGGGGGACCTACGAGCAGTACTTC.